Detailed here is one T cell receptor (beta chain). This sample stems from a study of cytomegalovirus exposure and HLA in healthy donors. The PCR had 60 Vbeta and 13 Jbeta primers. Original processing methods: Among the unique TCR beta chains that a later analysis counted, about 81 million in all, 10 million to 14 million were shared. Profiled with immunoSEQ multiplex PCR; TCRdb holds only in-frame clones, not every one. V, J and clone size were drawn from that table, and D and trimming were deduced from the DNA. The listing records about 160,000 clones. There are 16 residues in the CDR3. With V trimmed by 4 bases and J by 4 bases, 5 bases remained unmatched. CDR1 SGHTA and CDR2 FQGNSA come from the germline V gene.

V gene TRBV7-2 combines with J gene TRBJ1-3, with 12 positions matching TRBD1. The receptor comes from a man aged 25 to 40 in good health and CMV-seronegative. Sequencing input: PBMCs. The CDR3 region has the DNA TGTGCCAGCAGCTCGAAGGGGACAGGGGGCGGAAACACCATATATTTT. The encoded protein is CASSSKGTGGGNTIYF.